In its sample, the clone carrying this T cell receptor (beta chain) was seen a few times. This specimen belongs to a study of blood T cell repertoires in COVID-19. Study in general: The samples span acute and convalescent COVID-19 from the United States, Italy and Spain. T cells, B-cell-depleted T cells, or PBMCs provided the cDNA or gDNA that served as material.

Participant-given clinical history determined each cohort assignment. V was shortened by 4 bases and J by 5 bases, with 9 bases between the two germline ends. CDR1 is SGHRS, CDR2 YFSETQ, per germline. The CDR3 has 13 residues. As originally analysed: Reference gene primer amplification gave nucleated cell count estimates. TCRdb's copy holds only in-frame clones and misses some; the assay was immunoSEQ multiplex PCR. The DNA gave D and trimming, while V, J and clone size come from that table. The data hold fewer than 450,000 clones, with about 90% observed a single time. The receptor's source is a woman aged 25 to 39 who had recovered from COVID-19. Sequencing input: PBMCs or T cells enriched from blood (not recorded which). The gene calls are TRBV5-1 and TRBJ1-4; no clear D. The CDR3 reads CASSPAENEKLFF. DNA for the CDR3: TGCGCCAGCAGCCCCGCCGAGAATGAAAAACTGTTTTTT.